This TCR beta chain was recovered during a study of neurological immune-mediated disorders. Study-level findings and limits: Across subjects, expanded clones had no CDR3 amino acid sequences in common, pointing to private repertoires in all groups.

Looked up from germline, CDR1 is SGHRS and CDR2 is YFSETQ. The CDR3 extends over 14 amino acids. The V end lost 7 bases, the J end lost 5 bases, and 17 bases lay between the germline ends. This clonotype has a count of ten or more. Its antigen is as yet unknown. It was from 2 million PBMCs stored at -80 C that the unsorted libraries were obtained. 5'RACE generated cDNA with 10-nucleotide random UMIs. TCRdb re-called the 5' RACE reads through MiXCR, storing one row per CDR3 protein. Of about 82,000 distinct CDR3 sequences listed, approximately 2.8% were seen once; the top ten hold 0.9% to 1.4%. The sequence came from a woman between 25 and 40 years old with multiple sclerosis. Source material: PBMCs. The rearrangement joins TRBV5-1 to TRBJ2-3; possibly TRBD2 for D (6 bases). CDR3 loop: CASWAGTSQDTQYF. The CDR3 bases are TGCGCCAGCTGGGCGGGGACGAGTCAAGATACGCAGTATTTT. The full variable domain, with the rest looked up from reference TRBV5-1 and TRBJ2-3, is KAGVTQTPRYLIKTRGQQVTLSCSPISGHRSVSWYQQTPGQGLQFLFEYFSETQRNKGNFPGRFSGRQFSNSRSEMNVSTLELGDSALYLCASWAGTSQDTQYFGPGTRLTVL.